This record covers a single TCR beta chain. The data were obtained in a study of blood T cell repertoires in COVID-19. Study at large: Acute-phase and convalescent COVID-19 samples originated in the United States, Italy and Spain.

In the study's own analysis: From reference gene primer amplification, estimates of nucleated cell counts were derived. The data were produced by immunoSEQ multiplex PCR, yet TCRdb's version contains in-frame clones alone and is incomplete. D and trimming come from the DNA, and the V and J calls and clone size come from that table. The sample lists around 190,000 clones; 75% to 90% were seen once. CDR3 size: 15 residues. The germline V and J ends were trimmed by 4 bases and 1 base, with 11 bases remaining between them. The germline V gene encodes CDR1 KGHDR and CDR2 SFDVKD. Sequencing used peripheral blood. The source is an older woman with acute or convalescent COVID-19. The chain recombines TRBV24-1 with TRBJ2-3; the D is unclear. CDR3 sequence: CATSDRSPGTDTQYF. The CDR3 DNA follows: TGTGCCACCAGTGACCGTTCCCCGGGCACAGATACGCAGTATTTT.